These 26 T cell receptor beta chains share one sample of origin, sequenced in a study of early T cells in non-severe SARS-CoV-2 infection. TCRdb recomputed calls from the 5' RACE reads with MiXCR, one row per CDR3 protein. This sample has fewer than 65,000 distinct CDR3 sequences, with about 8% found just once. Sequenced here: whole blood, sampled at baseline. The receptors stem from an adult who was a healthcare worker with PCR-confirmed SARS-CoV-2 infection or an uninfected control (not recorded which).

V usage is TRBV12-3 or TRBV12-4 and J usage is TRBJ1-5; D is unresolved. The CDR3 length is 14 residues. Trimming stripped 3 bases from V and 2 bases from J, with 8 bases between. CDR3 loop: CASSFRSGNQPQHF. The CDR3 coding sequence is TGTGCCAGCAGTTTTCGGTCAGGCAATCAGCCCCAGCATTTT.

In its sample, this clonotype was seen many times. The J gene is TRBJ1-1, the V gene TRBV21-1; the table's D gene call, TRBD1, was not cross checked with the DNA. TRBV21-1 is shown as a pseudogene. The CDR3 totals 17 residues. The CDR3 here is CASSNTVGTGKVEEAFF. The CDR3 bases are TGTGCCAGCAGCAATACCGTGGGGACAGGGAAAGTCGAGGAAGCTTTCTTT.

This clonotype has more than one count but fewer than ten. This rearrangement joins TRBV7-9 to TRBJ2-7, with D maybe TRBD2 (6 bases). Germline V gene sequence: CDR1 SEHNR, CDR2 FQNEAQ (reference sequence). The CDR3 contains 15 residues. V lost 1 base to trimming and J lost 5 bases, with 15 bases between them. CDR3 bases: TGTGCCAGCAGCTTAGGGACTACAGTCAACGACGAGCAGTACTTC. It codes for CASSLGTTVNDEQYF.

The chain employs TRBV3-1 and TRBJ1-6; D is uncertain. Trimming shortened V by 0 bases and J by 7 bases, and 4 bases separated the two germline ends. The CDR3 loop spans 13 amino acids. Germline assignment: CDR1 LGHDT and CDR2 YNNKEL (reference sequence). In nucleotides, the CDR3 is TGTGCCAGCAGCCAAGATAGGAATTCACCCCTCCACTTT. It codes for CASSQDRNSPLHF.

The rearrangement links TRBV7-3 to TRBJ2-5; the D is unclear. The CDR3 runs to 13 residues. Germline V lookup: CDR1 SGHTA, CDR2 FQGTGA. The V end was cut by 0 bases, the J end by 2 bases, with 4 bases between. The CDR3 DNA reads TGTGCCAGCAGCTTAACGGTTCAAGAGACCCAGTACTTC. This codes for CASSLTVQETQYF. The variable domain in full, completed from reference TRBV7-3 and TRBJ2-5, reads GAGVSQTPSNKVTEKGKYVELRCDPISGHTALYWYRQSLGQGPEFLIYFQGTGAADDSGLPNDRFFAVRPEGSVSTLKIQRTERGDSAVYLCASSLTVQETQYFGPGTRLLVL.

Only a few counts were recorded for this clonotype. The gene calls are TRBV6-6 and TRBJ2-5, with TRBD2 identical over 13 bases. Losses at the gene ends were 5 bases for V and 1 base for J; bases not matched to a gene: 10. There are 18 residues in the CDR3. Per the germline V gene, CDR1 is MNHNY and CDR2 is SVGAGI (reference sequence). CDR3 bases: TGTGCCAGCAGTCCCCCCGGACTAGCGGGAGCTTCCCAAGAGACCCAGTACTTC. It translates to CASSPPGLAGASQETQYF.

This clonotype has at least ten counts. This chain joins TRBV19 and TRBJ2-4; tentative D call: TRBD2 (5 bases). The CDR3 loop spans 15 amino acids. V was cut by 3 bases and J by 2 bases, with 11 bases left in between. Germline V gene data show CDR1 as LNHDA and CDR2 as SQIVND (reference sequence). The CDR3 loop is CASSMGSGSKNIQYF. CDR3 in DNA: TGTGCCAGTAGTATGGGGTCGGGGTCCAAAAACATTCAGTACTTC.

The V call is TRBV7-2, the J call TRBJ2-7, with TRBD2 matching over 8 bases. Unmatched junction bases numbered 3, after V lost 2 bases and J lost 0 bases. The germline CDR1 and CDR2 sequences are SGHTA and FQGNSA. This CDR3 is 15 amino acids long. The CDR3 DNA is TGTGCCAGCAGCTTATCACTAGCGGCCTCCTACGAGCAGTACTTC. This gives the protein CASSLSLAASYEQYF.

In this sample, this clonotype turned up a few times. The rearrangement links TRBV19 to TRBJ1-5; no firm D call. The CDR3 loop spans 15 amino acids. The V gene lost 2 bases and the J gene lost 4 bases, with 12 bases spanning the gap. The germline V gene encodes CDR1 LNHDA and CDR2 SQIVND (reference sequence). CDR3 nucleotides: TGTGCCAGTAGTATACAACGGGGTACAAATCAGCCCCAGCATTTT. Translation: CASSIQRGTNQPQHF. Using reference TRBV19 and TRBJ1-5 for the parts outside the CDR3, the full variable domain is DGGITQSPKYLFRKEGQNVTLSCEQNLNHDAMYWYRQDPGQGLRLIYYSQIVNDFQKGDIAEGYSVSREKKESFPLTVTSAQKNPTAFYLCASSIQRGTNQPQHFGDGTRLSIL.

This clonotype was counted only a few times. The V and J genes are TRBV11-2 and TRBJ2-5; D ambiguous. In germline, CDR1 is SGHAT, CDR2 FQNNGV. Trimming removed 3 bases from V and 2 bases from J, with 7 bases in between. CDR3 length: 13 residues. Written as DNA, the CDR3 is TGTGCCAGCAGCTTCGGAGCACAAGAGACCCAGTACTTC. It encodes CASSFGAQETQYF. Together with reference TRBV11-2 and TRBJ2-5, the CDR3 gives the full variable domain: EAGVAQSPRYKIIEKRQSVAFWCNPISGHATLYWYQQILGQGPKLLIQFQNNGVVDDSQLPKDRFSAERLKGVDSTLKIQPAKLEDSAVYLCASSFGAQETQYFGPGTRLLVL.

This clonotype was found many times. J is TRBJ1-4 and V is TRBV12-3 or TRBV12-4, with D hard to call. V shed 6 bases and J shed 8 bases, with 10 bases lying between them. The CDR3 has 12 residues. In DNA form, the CDR3 reads TGTGCCAGCAGCGGAGAGTGGGAAAAACTGTTTTTT. Protein: CASSGEWEKLFF.

The chain is built from TRBV20-1 and TRBJ2-3; TRBD1 matches 10 bases. The CDR3 extends over 13 amino acids. Germline CDR1 is DFQATT and CDR2 is SNEGSKA (reference sequence). Germline trimming cut 6 bases from V and 4 bases from J; bases unmatched to any gene: 4. Here the CDR3 DNA reads TGCAGTGCCATGACAGGGGGCTCAGATACGCAGTATTTT. Its protein product is CSAMTGGSDTQYF.

The V gene is TRBV5-6, the J gene TRBJ2-6, with a weak D call TRBD2 (5 bases). Germline lookup yields CDR1 SGHDT and CDR2 YYEEEE. The CDR3 totals 15 residues. Trimming took off 7 bases at V and 0 bases at J, with 11 bases between the two ends. CDR3 amino acids: CASDRRGSGANVLTF. As DNA, the CDR3 is TGTGCCAGCGATCGACGGGGCTCTGGGGCCAACGTCCTGACTTTC.

This clonotype has at least ten counts. The chain employs TRBV7-2 and TRBJ1-4; 7 bases map to TRBD1. Germline loops: CDR1 SGHTA, CDR2 FQGNSA. Germline trimming cut 8 bases from V and 5 bases from J; bases unmatched to any gene: 11. The CDR3 is 15 residues long. CDR3 in DNA: TGTGCCAGCGGGCAAGGGGGCGCACCCAATGAAAAACTGTTTTTT. It codes for CASGQGGAPNEKLFF.

The chain has TRBV12-3 or TRBV12-4 and TRBJ1-1; 7 nucleotides match TRBD1. This CDR3 spans 14 amino acids. J gave up 4 bases and V 3 bases, and 5 bases lay outside the gene matches. The chain's CDR3 is CASSLNRGGTEAFF. In DNA, the CDR3 is TGTGCCAGCAGTTTGAACAGGGGAGGCACTGAAGCTTTCTTT.

This clonotype was counted between two and nine times. The genes are TRBV19 and TRBJ2-4; D is possibly TRBD1 or TRBD2 (6 bases each). Trimming took off 7 bases at V and 5 bases at J, with 18 bases between the two ends. There are 15 residues in the CDR3. CDR1 is LNHDA and CDR2 is SQIVND in the germline V gene (reference sequence). In DNA, the CDR3 is TGTGCCAGTACCGCAACCCGGAGGGGGGAAAACATTCAGTACTTC. It encodes CASTATRRGENIQYF.

The chain couples TRBV5-4 to TRBJ2-3; tentatively, D is TRBD1 (6 bases). V dropped 4 bases and J dropped 3 bases, with 18 bases sitting between them. Germline CDR1 reads SGHNT; CDR2 reads YYREEE (reference sequence). The CDR3 has 16 amino acids. CDR3 in amino acids: CASSPGGTGYTDTQYF. Written as DNA, the CDR3 is TGTGCCAGCAGCCCCGGTGGTACAGGGTATACAGATACGCAGTATTTT. Full variable domain (rest looked up from reference TRBV5-4 and TRBJ2-3): ETGVTQSPTHLIKTRGQQVTLRCSSQSGHNTVSWYQQALGQGPQFIFQYYREEENGRGNFPPRFSGLQFPNYSSELNVNALELDDSALYLCASSPGGTGYTDTQYFGPGTRLTVL.

In its sample, this clonotype was seen a few times. The chain links TRBV23-1 to TRBJ2-4, with no clear D. TRBV23-1 is marked as an open reading frame, function uncertain. CDR3 length: 13 amino acids. Trimming stripped 6 bases from V and 9 bases from J, with 15 bases between. CDR3 nucleotide sequence: TGCGCCAGCAGCGATAAAGACTGGCGCATTCAGTACTTC. Protein: CASSDKDWRIQYF.

V usage is TRBV3-1 and J usage is TRBJ2-3; D is unclear. Trimming shortened V by 4 bases and J by 5 bases, and 10 bases separated the two germline ends. CDR1 is LGHDT, CDR2 YNNKEL, per germline (reference sequence). This CDR3 is 13 amino acids long. CDR3 in DNA: TGTGCCAGCAGCCCCAAGATGTTAGATACGCAGTATTTT. As protein: CASSPKMLDTQYF.

This clonotype was seen just once. This chain uses TRBV12-3 or TRBV12-4 with TRBJ1-1; 7 bases are a match to TRBD1. The ends lost 2 bases at V and 4 bases at J; junction bases unmatched: 4. This CDR3 comprises 14 residues. The CDR3: CASSLPPGGTEAFF. As DNA, the CDR3 is TGTGCCAGCAGTTTACCACCAGGGGGCACTGAAGCTTTCTTT.

This clonotype was observed at least ten times. This rearrangement joins TRBV27 to TRBJ2-1; 7 nucleotides match TRBD2. V lost 2 bases and J lost 7; bases outside the gene matches: 8. Germline CDR1 reads MNHEY; CDR2 reads SMNVEV (reference sequence). The CDR3 loop spans 15 amino acids. CDR3 sequence reads: CASSLPGTIQNEQFF. CDR3 in DNA: TGTGCCAGCAGTTTACCCGGGACTATCCAGAATGAGCAGTTCTTC.

This clonotype was seen just once. This chain uses TRBV25-1 with TRBJ2-7; 7 nucleotides agree with TRBD2. Germline V gene lookup returns CDR1 MGHDK and CDR2 SYGVNS. With 4 bases clipped from V and 6 bases from J, the junction kept 12 bases outside the gene matches. This CDR3 spans 15 amino acids. CDR3 nucleotides: TGTGCCAGCAGTGCCCGGGCTAGCGGAACCTGCGAGCAGTACTTC. It is translated as CASSARASGTCEQYF.

The table lists this clonotype with many counts. The chain employs TRBV20-1 and TRBJ1-2; TRBD1 matches 11 bases. The CDR3 sequence is 17 residues long. Looked up from germline, CDR1 is DFQATT and CDR2 is SNEGSKA (reference sequence). Unmatched junction bases numbered 11, after V lost 2 bases and J lost 3 bases. Here the CDR3 DNA reads TGCAGTGCTAGACATTCGTATGGACAGGGGGCGTACTATGGCTACACCTTC. It is translated as CSARHSYGQGAYYGYTF.

The table lists this clonotype with many counts. J is TRBJ2-5 and V is TRBV5-1; TRBD2 might be the D (5 bases). The CDR3 has 14 residues. The germline gives CDR1 SGHRS, CDR2 YFSETQ. The ends were cut back, 4 bases at V and 1 base at J, with 11 bases in the middle. The CDR3 DNA sequence: TGCGCCAGCAGCCACGGACTGGTCCAAGAGACCCAGTACTTC. Residues: CASSHGLVQETQYF.

This clonotype has at least ten counts. The J gene is TRBJ2-1, the V gene TRBV19; 7 bases map to TRBD1. J was trimmed by 2 bases and V by 5 bases; bases with no gene match: 9. CDR1 is LNHDA and CDR2 is SQIVND in the germline V gene (reference sequence). The CDR3 consists of 16 residues. The CDR3 region has the DNA TGTGCCAGTAGTCTCGACAGGGAAGGGGCCTACAATGAGCAGTTCTTC. Amino acid sequence: CASSLDREGAYNEQFF.

In DNA, the CDR3 is TGCAGCGAGACGACCGGGACCCTAGGGGGAGAGCAGTTCTTC. Translated: CSETTGTLGGEQFF. V and J are TRBV29-1 and TRBJ2-1; TRBD1 is a possible D gene (6 bases). Germline V lookup: CDR1 SQVTM, CDR2 ANQGSEA. The V end was cut by 7 bases, the J end by 10 bases, with 23 bases between. This CDR3 is 14 amino acids long.